The source of this TCR beta chain is a study of metastatic and nonmetastatic thyroid tumors. The CDR3 length is 16 residues. V lost 3 bases and J lost 4, with 19 bases in between. From germline, CDR1 is GTSNPN and CDR2 SVGIG (reference sequence). TCRdb ran MiXCR on the PCR reads. The table shows some 35,000 clones, with about 30% occurring only once. No patient received treatment before thyroid surgery. Only one count was recorded for this clone. The V and J genes are TRBV30 and TRBJ2-1, with D perhaps TRBD2 (5 bases). This sequence was found in a male donor with papillary thyroid cancer or a benign thyroid nodule (not recorded which). Some clones in this sample may be carry-over from other donors' samples. The sequencing input was blood. The chain's CDR3 is CAWRGGGTHRYNEQFF. CDR3 nucleotide sequence: TGTGCCTGGAGAGGAGGTGGTACCCACCGTTACAATGAGCAGTTCTTC.